The clone carrying this TCR beta chain was picked up a small number of times. The antigen is undetermined. Other DNA sequences from this sample encode an identical CDR3 as well. V shed 1 base and J shed 2 bases, with 3 bases lying between them. The CDR3 loop spans 13 amino acids. CDR1 SEHNR and CDR2 FQNEAQ come from the germline V gene (reference sequence). The sample is drawn from a study of beta chain features in type 1 diabetes. Investigators reverse transcribed all isolated RNA, so they sequenced expressed TCRB transcripts. Profiling relied on immunoSEQ multiplex PCR, and the TCRdb table lists in-frame clones only, not all of them. The data hold over 600,000 clones, with 12% observed a single time. Study-level results: Moderately but significantly shorter TCRB CDR3s were found in Type 1 diabetes patients in all four CD4+ subsets.

Sequenced sample: naive CD4+ T cells from blood. The chain is built from TRBV7-9 and TRBJ2-1; D is uncertain. The receptor was isolated from a young man with type 1 diabetes. CDR3 residues: CASSLGAYNEQFF. The CDR3 DNA is TGTGCCAGCAGCTTAGGGGCCTACAATGAGCAGTTCTTC.